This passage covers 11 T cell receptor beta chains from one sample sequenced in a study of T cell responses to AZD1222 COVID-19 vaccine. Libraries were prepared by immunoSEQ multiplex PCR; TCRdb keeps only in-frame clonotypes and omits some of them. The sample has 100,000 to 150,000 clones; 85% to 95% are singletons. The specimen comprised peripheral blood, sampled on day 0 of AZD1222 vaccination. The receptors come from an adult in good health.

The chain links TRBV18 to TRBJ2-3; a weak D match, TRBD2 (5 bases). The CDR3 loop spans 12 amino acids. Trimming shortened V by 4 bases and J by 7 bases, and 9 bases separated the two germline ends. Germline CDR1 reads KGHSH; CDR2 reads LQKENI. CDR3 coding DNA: TGTGCCAGCTCACGTCGGGGATATACGCAGTATTTT. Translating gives CASSRRGYTQYF.

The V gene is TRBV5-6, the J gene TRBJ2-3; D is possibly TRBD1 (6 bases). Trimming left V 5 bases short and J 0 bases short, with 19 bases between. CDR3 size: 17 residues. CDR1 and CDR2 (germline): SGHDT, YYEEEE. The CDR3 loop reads CASRKGTFVTSTDTQYF. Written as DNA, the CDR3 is TGTGCCAGCAGGAAAGGGACATTCGTAACTAGCACAGATACGCAGTATTTT.

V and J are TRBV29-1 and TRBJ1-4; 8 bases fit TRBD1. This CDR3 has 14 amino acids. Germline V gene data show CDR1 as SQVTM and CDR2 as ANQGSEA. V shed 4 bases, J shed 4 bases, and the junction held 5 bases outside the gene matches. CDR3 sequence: CSVGTGLGNEKLFF. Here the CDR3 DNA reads TGCAGCGTTGGGACAGGGCTCGGTAATGAAAAACTGTTTTTT.

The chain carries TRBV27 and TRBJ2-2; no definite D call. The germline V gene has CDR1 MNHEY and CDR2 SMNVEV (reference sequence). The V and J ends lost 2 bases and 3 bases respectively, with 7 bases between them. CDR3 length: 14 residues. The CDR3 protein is CASSLSRDTGELFF. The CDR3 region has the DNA TGTGCCAGCAGTTTAAGTCGAGACACCGGGGAGCTGTTTTTT.

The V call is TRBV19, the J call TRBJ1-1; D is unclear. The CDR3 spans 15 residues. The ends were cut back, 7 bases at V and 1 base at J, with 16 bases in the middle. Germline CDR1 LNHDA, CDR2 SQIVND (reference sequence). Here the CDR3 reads CASTHTMPKNTEAFF. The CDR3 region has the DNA TGTGCCAGTACCCACACCATGCCGAAGAACACTGAAGCTTTCTTT.

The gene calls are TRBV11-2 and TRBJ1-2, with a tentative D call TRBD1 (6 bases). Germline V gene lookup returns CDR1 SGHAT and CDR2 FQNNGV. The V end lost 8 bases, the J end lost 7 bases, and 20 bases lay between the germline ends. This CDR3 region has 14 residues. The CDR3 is CASAPLQGRAGYTF. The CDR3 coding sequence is TGTGCCAGCGCCCCCCTTCAGGGGAGGGCTGGCTACACCTTC.

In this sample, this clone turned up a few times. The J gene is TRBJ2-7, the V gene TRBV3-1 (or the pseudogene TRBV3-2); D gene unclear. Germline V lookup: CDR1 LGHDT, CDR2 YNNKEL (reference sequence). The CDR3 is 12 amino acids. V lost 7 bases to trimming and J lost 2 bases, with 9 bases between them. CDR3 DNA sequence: TGTGCCAGCACGGGTTCTACCTACGAGCAGTACTTC. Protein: CASTGSTYEQYF.

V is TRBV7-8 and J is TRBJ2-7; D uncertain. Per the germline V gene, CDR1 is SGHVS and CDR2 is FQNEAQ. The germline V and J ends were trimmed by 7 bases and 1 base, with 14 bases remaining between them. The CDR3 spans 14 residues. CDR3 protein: CASNMQLSSYEQYF. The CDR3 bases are TGTGCCAGCAACATGCAGCTTTCATCCTACGAGCAGTACTTC.

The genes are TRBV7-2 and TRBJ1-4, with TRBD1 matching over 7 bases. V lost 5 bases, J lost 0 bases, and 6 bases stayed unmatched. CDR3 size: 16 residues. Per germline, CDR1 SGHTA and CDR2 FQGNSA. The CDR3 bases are TGTGCCAGCAGCCAGGACAGGCTTGCAACTAATGAAAAACTGTTTTTT. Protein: CASSQDRLATNEKLFF.

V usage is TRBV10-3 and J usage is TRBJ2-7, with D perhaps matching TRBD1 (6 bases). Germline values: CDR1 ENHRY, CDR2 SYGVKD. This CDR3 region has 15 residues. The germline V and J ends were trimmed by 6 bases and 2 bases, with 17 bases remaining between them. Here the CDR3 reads CAISYSGDRAYEQYF. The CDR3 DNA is TGTGCCATCAGCTACTCAGGGGACCGAGCCTACGAGCAGTACTTC.

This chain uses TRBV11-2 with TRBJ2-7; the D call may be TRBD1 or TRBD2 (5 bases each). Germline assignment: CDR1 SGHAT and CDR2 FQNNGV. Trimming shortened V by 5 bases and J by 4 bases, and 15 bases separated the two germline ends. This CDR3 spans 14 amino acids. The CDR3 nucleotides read TGTGCCAGCAGCCGAATAGGGGAGCGATACGAGCAGTACTTC. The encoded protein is CASSRIGERYEQYF.